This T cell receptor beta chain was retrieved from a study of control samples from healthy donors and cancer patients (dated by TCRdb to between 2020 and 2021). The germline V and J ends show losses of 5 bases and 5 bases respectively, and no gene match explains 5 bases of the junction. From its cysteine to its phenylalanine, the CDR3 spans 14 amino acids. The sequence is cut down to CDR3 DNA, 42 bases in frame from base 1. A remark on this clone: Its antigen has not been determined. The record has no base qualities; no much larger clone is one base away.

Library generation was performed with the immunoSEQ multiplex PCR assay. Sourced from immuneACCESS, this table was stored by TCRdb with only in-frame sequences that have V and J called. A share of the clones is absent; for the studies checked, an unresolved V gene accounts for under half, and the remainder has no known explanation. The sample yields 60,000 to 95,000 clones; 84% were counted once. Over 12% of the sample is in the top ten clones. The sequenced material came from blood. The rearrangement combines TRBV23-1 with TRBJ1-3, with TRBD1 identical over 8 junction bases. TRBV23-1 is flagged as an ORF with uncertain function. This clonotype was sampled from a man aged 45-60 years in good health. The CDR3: CASSSDRARNTIYF. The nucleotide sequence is TGCGCCAGCAGTTCGGACAGGGCCCGAAACACCATATATTTT.